This TCR beta chain emerged from a study of cytomegalovirus exposure and HLA in healthy donors. The table came from immunoSEQ multiplex PCR; TCRdb's copy has only in-frame clones and leaves some out. The table lists about 150,000 clones, 82% of them singletons. There are 16 residues in the CDR3. The V and J ends lost 1 base and 5 bases respectively, with 16 bases between them. The germline V gene has CDR1 SGHNT and CDR2 YENEEA. The clonotype originates from a man under 40 in good health and CMV-seropositive. The sequenced sample consisted of PBMCs. J is TRBJ2-3 and V is TRBV11-3; tentative D call: TRBD2 (6 bases). The CDR3 sequence: CASSLGLSGLGDTQYF. As DNA, the CDR3 is TGTGCCAGCAGCTTAGGCCTTAGCGGACTGGGAGATACGCAGTATTTT.